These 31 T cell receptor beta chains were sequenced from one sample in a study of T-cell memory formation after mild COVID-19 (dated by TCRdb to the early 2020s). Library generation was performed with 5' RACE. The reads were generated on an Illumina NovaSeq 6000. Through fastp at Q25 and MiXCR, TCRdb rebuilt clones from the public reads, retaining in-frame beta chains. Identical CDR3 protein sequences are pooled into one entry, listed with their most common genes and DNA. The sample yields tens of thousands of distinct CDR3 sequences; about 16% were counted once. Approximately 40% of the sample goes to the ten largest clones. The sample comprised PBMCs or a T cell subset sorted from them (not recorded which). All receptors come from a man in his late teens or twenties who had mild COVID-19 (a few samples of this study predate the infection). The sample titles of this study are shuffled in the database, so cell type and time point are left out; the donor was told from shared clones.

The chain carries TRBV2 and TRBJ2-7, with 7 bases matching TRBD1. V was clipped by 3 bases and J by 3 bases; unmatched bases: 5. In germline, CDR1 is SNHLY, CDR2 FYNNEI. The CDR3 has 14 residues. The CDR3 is CASSDTGVLYEQYV. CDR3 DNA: TGTGCCAGCAGTGATACAGGGGTGCTCTACGAGCAGTACGTC.

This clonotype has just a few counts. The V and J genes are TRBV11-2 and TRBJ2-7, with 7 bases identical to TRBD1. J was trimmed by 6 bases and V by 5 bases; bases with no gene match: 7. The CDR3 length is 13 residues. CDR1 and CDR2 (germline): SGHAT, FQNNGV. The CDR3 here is CASSHTGVGEQYV. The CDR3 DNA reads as TGTGCCAGCAGCCATACAGGGGTGGGCGAGCAGTACGTC.

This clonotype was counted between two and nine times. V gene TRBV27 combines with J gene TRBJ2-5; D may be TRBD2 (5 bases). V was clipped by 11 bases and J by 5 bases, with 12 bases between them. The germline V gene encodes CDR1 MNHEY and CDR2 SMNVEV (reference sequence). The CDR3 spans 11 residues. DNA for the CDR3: TGTGCCGCCTCCGGCGGGGAGACCCAGTACTTC. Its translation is CAASGGETQYF.

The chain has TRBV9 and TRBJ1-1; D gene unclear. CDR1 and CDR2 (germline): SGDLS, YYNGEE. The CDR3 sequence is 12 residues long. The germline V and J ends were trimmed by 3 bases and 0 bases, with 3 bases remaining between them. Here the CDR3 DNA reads TGTGCCAGCAGCGGGTTGAACACTGAAGCTTTCTTT. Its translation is CASSGLNTEAFF.

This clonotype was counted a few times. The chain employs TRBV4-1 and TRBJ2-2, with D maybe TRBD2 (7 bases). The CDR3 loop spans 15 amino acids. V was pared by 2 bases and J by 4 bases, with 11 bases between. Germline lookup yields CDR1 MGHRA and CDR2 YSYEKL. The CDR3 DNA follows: TGCGCCAGCAGCCAACCCGGGGGGCCCACCGGGGAGCTGTTTTTT. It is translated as CASSQPGGPTGELFF.

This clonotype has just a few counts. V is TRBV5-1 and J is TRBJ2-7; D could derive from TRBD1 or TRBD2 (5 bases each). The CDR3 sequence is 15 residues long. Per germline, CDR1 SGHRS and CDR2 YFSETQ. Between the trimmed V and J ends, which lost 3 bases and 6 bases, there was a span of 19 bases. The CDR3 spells CASSYNSGRPVEQYF. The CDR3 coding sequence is TGCGCCAGCAGCTATAACTCGGGGCGGCCAGTCGAGCAGTACTTC.

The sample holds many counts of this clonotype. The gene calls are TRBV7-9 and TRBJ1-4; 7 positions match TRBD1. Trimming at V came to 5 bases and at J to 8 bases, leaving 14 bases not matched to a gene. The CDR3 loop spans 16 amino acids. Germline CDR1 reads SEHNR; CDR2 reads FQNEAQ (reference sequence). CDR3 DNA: TGTGCCAGCAGCCCGGAACGGGAGGGGGCGCGAGAAAAACTGTTTTTT. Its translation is CASSPEREGAREKLFF.

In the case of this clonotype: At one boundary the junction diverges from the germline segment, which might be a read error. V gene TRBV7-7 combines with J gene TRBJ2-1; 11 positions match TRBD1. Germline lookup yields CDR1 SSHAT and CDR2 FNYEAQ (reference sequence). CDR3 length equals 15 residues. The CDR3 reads CASSYGQGAWNEQFF. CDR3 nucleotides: TGTGCTAGCAGCTATGGACAGGGGGCCTGGAATGAGCAGTTCTTC.

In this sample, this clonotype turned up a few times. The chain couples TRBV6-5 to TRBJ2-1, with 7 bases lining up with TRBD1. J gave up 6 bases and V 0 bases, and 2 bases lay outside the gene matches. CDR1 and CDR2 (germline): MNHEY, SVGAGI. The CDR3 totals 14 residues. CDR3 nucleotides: TGTGCCAGCAGTTACTCCACAGGGGTCAATGAGCAGTTCTTC. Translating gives CASSYSTGVNEQFF.

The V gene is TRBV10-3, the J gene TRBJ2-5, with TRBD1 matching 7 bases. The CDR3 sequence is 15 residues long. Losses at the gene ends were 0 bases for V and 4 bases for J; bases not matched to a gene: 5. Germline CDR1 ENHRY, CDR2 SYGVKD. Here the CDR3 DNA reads TGTGCCATCAGTGAGTCAGACAGGGTGCCAGAGACCCAGTACTTC. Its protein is CAISESDRVPETQYF.

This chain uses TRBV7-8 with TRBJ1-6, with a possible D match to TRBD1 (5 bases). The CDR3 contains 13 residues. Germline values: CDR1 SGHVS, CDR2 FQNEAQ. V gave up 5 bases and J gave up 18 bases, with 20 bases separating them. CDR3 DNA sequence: TGTGCCAGCAGCGGGACCGGAGGTACGGCCCCCCACTTT. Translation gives CASSGTGGTAPHF.

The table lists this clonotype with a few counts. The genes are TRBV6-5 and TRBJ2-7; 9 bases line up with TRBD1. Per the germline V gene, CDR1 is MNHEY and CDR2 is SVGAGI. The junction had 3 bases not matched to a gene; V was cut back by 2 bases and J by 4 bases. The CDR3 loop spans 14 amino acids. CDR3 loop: CASSYGTGKYEQYF. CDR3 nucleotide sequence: TGTGCCAGCAGTTACGGGACAGGGAAATACGAGCAGTACTTC.

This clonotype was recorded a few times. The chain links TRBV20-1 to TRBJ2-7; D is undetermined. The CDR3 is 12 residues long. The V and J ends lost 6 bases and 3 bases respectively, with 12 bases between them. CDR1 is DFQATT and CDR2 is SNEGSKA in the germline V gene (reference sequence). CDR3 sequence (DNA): TGCAGTGCGCCCGTCGCCCGCTACGAGCAGTACTTC. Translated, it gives CSAPVARYEQYF.

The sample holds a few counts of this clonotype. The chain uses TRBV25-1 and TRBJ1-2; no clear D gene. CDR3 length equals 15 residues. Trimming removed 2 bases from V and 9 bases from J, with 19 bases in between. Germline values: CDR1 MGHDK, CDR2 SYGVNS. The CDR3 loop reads CASSEVGMAGLRYTF. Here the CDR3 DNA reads TGTGCCAGCAGTGAAGTAGGGATGGCCGGGTTGCGCTACACCTTC.

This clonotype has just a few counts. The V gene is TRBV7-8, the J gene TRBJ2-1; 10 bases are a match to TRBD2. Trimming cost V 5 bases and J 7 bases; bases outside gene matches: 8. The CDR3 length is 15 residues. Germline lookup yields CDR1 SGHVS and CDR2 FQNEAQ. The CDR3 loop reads CASSLKRGGTNEQFF. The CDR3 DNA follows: TGTGCCAGCAGCCTGAAGCGGGGGGGGACAAATGAGCAGTTCTTC.

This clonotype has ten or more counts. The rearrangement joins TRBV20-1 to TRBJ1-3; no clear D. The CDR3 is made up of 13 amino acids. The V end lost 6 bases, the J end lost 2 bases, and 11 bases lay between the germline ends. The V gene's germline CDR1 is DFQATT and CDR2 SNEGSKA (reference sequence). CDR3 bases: TGCAGTGCCCGTCCCAGGACTGGAAACACCATATATTTT. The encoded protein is CSARPRTGNTIYF.

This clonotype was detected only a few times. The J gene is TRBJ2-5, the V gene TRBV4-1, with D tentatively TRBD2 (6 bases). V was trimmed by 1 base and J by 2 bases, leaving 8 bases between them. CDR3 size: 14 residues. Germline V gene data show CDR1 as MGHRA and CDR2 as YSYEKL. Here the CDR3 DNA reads TGCGCCAGCAGCCAAGCCGGGACTCAAGAGACCCAGTACTTC. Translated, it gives CASSQAGTQETQYF.

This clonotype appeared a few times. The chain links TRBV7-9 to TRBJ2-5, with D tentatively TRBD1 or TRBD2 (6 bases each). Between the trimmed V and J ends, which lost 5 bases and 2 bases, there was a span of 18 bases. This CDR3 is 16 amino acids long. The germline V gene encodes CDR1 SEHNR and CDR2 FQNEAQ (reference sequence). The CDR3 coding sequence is TGTGCCAGCAGCGGCGTAGGGGGGTTCCTTCAAGAGACCCAGTACTTC. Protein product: CASSGVGGFLQETQYF.

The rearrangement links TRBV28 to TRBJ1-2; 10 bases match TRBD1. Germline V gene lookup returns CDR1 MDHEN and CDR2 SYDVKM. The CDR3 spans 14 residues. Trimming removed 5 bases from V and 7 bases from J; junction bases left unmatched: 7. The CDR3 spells CASSTKGTGVGYTF. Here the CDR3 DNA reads TGTGCCAGCAGTACGAAGGGGACAGGGGTTGGCTACACCTTC.

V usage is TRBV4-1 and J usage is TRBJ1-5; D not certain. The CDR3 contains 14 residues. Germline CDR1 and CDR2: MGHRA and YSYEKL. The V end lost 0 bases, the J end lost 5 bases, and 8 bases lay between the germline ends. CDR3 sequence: CASSQDLGHQPQHF. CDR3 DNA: TGCGCCAGCAGCCAAGACCTGGGTCATCAGCCCCAGCATTTT.

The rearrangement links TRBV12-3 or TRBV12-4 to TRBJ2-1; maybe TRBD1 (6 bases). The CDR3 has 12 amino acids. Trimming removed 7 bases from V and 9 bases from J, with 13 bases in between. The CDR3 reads CASTPGAIEQFF. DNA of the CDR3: TGTGCCAGCACCCCAGGGGCTATTGAGCAGTTCTTC.

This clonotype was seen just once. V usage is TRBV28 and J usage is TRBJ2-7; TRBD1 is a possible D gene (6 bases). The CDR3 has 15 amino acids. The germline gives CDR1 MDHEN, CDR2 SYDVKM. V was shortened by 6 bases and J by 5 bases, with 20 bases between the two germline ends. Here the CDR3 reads CASSAPKQGVDEQYV. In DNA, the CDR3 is TGTGCCAGCAGCGCCCCTAAACAGGGTGTCGACGAGCAGTACGTC.

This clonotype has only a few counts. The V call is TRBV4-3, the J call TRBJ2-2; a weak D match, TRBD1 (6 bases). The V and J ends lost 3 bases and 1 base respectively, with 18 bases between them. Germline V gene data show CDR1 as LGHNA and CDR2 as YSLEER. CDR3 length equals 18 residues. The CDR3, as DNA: TGCGCCAGCAGCCAGATTCCCCGGACAGTTATGAACACCGGGGAGCTGTTTTTT. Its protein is CASSQIPRTVMNTGELFF.

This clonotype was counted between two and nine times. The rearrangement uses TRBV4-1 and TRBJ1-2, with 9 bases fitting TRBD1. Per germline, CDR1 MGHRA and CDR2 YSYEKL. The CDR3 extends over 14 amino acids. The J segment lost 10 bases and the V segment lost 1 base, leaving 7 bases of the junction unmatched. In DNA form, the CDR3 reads TGCGCCAGCAGCCAAGTTGGAGGACAGGGGTACTACACCTTC. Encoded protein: CASSQVGGQGYYTF.

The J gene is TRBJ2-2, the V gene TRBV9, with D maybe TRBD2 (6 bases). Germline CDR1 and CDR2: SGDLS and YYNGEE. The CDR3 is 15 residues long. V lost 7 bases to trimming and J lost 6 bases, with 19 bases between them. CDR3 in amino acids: CASRGGSSPPGELFF. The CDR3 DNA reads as TGTGCCAGCCGGGGAGGATCGTCACCACCCGGGGAGCTGTTTTTT.

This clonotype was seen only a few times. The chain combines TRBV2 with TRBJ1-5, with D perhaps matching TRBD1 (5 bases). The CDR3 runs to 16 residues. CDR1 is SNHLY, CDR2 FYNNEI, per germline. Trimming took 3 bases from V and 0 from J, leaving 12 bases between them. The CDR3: CASSELWGYSNQPQHF. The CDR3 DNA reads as TGTGCCAGCAGTGAGCTTTGGGGGTATAGCAATCAGCCCCAGCATTTT. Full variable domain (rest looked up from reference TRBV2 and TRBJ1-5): EPEVTQTPSHQVTQMGQEVILRCVPISNHLYFYWYRQILGQKVEFLVSFYNNEISEKSEIFDDQFSVERPDGSNFTLKIRSTKLEDSAMYFCASSELWGYSNQPQHFGDGTRLSIL.

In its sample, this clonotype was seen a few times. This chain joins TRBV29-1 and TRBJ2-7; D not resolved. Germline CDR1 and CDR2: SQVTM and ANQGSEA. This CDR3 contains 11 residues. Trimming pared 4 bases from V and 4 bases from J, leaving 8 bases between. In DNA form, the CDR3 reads TGCAGCGTTGGGGCAGTTTACGAGCAGTACGTC. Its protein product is CSVGAVYEQYV.

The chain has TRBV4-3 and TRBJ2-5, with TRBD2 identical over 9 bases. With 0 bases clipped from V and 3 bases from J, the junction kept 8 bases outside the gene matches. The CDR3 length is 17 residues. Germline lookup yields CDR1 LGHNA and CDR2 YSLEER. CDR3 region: CASSQDWAGGSEETQYF. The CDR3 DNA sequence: TGCGCCAGCAGCCAAGATTGGGCGGGGGGGAGTGAAGAGACCCAGTACTTC.

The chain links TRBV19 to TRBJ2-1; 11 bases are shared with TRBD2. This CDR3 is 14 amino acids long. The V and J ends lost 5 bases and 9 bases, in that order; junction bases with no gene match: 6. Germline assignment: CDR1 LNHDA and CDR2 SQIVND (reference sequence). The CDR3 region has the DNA TGTGCCAGTAGTTATAGCGGGGGGGTGAGTGAGCAGTTCTTC. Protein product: CASSYSGGVSEQFF.

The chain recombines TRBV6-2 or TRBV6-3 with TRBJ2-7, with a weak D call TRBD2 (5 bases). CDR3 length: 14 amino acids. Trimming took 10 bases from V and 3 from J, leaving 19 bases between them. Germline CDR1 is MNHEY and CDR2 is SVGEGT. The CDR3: CATLSGLRIYEQYF. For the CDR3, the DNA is TGTGCCACCCTCTCGGGGTTGAGGATCTACGAGCAGTACTTC.

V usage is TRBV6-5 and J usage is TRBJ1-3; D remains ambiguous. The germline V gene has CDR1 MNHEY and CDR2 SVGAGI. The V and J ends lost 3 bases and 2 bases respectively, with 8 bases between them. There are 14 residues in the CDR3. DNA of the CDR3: TGTGCCAGCAGTTATTCTCCCACTGGAAACACCATATATTTT. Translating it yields CASSYSPTGNTIYF.